The entry below gives a single T cell receptor (beta chain) sequence along with its context. This entry is derived from a study of blood T cell repertoires in COVID-19. This CDR3 comprises 15 residues. The germline CDR1 and CDR2 sequences are SGHVS and FQNEAQ. V was trimmed by 6 bases and J by 6 bases, leaving 18 bases between them. In the study's own analysis: How many nucleated cells were present was estimated from reference gene primer amplification. Sequencing used immunoSEQ multiplex PCR; TCRdb keeps in-frame clones, though not all of them. V, J and clone size are taken as reported in that table, and D and trimming were inferred from the DNA itself. The sample lists under 200,000 clones, 80% to 90% occurring once.

This TCR came from an older woman with COVID-19, enrolled during active disease. This chain connects TRBV7-8 to TRBJ2-1; a possible D gene is TRBD1 (6 bases). Sequencing was carried out using peripheral blood. The CDR3 sequence is CASRMPGARGNEQFF. In nucleotides, the CDR3 is TGTGCCAGCAGAATGCCTGGTGCCAGGGGCAATGAGCAGTTCTTC.